This TCR beta chain was retrieved from a study of T cell responses to AZD1222 COVID-19 vaccine. TCRdb's table, derived via immunoSEQ multiplex PCR, lists solely in-frame clones and lacks some. The table shows some 200,000 clones, with approximately 90% occurring only once. This CDR3 spans 17 amino acids. Germline CDR1 MDHEN, CDR2 SYDVKM. Trimming took 2 bases from V and 8 from J; bases not matched to a gene: 16. The V and J genes are TRBV28 and TRBJ2-5; 8 nucleotides agree with TRBD1. The clonotype comes from an adult who received the MenACWY meningococcal vaccine as a control. Specimen: peripheral blood, collected 28 days after the second dose of the MenACWY control vaccine. CDR3 nucleotide sequence: TGTGCCAGCAGTTTAAGGCTCCGGGACAGGATAGGAGGTACCCAGTACTTC. Its protein is CASSLRLRDRIGGTQYF.